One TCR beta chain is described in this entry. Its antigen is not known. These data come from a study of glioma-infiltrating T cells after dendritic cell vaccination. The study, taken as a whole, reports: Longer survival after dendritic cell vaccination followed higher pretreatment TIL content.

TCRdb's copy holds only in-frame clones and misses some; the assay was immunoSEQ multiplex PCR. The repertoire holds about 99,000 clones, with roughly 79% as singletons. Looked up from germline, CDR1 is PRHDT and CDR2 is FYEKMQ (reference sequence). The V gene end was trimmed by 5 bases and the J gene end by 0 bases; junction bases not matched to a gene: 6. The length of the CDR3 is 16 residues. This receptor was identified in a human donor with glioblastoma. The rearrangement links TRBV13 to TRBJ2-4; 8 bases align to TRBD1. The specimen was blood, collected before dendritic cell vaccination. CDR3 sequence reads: CASSTGTGLAKNIQYF. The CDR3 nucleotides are TGTGCCAGCAGCACCGGGACAGGACTAGCCAAAAACATTCAGTACTTC. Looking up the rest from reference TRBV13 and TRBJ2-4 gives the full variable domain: AAGVIQSPRHLIKEKRETATLKCYPIPRHDTVYWYQQGPGQDPQFLISFYEKMQSDKGSIPDRFSAQQFSDYHSELNMSSLELGDSALYFCASSTGTGLAKNIQYFGAGTRLSVL.